The table lists the clone carrying this T cell receptor beta chain with a few counts. What it binds is not known. Sample-barcoded 5' priming and a J-beta primer mix drove a second PCR of 7 to 11 cycles. TCRdb ran MiXCR on the 5' RACE reads and lists one entry per CDR3 protein. The profile covers 450,000 to 650,000 distinct CDR3 sequences, with 24% appearing a single time and under 9% taken by the ten largest. These data belong to a study of blood T cells in healthy people across ages. Study-wide findings and caveats: Per million T cells, TCR beta diversity dropped about linearly as age rose. When set beside aged donors, long-lived donors presented more naive CD4+ cells and higher diversity. A strong correlation was found between TCR beta diversity and the percentage of naive T cells.

There are 13 residues in the CDR3. Germline loops: CDR1 SEHNR, CDR2 FQNEAQ (reference sequence). V dropped 5 bases and J dropped 3; count of bases not matched to a gene: 2. The sample also formed part of further work on T cells of mothers and their children. That work adds: Related mother-child pairs shared marginally more repertoire than unrelated pairs, though not significantly.

The V gene is TRBV7-9, the J gene TRBJ2-5; 8 bases fit TRBD2. This receptor was taken from a boy aged 10-17 years in good health. The sample comprised blood. Written as DNA, the CDR3 is TGTGCCAGCAGCAGACTAGCGAAAGAGACCCAGTACTTC. Residues: CASSRLAKETQYF.